One and the same sample provided the 19 T cell receptor beta chains below, sequenced in a study of CD8+ T cells in alopecia areata (dated by TCRdb to the late 2010s). The sample's treatment or condition label, decoded: oral pan-JAK inhibitor, 5-10 mg twice daily. Library creation used the immunoSEQ multiplex PCR assay. RNA was extracted from all samples and reverse transcribed into cDNA as template for TCR sequencing. Imported from immuneACCESS, the table was reduced by TCRdb to in-frame sequences with V and J called. These copies leave out some clones; in studies compared against another copy, an unresolved V gene accounts for under half, and the cause of the remainder is not known. The sample table holds roughly 180,000 clones, of which approximately 51% were seen once. The ten largest make up around a tenth of the sample. The sample here was CD8+ T cells sorted from blood, taken around week 53, from a patient treated with tofacitinib. These receptors all come from a human donor with alopecia areata.

The chain has TRBV7-6 and TRBJ2-5; the D gene is possibly TRBD2 (6 bases). Trimming pared 5 bases from V and 1 base from J, leaving 11 bases between. In germline, CDR1 is SGHVS, CDR2 FNYEAQ. This CDR3 comprises 14 residues. CDR3 bases: TGTGCCAGCAGCCCCACTAGCTCCCAAGAGACCCAGTACTTC. Protein product: CASSPTSSQETQYF.

V usage is TRBV5-6 and J usage is TRBJ1-2; no definite D call. CDR3 length: 15 residues. Trimming shortened V by 0 bases and J by 8 bases, and 17 bases separated the two germline ends. Germline CDR1 is SGHDT and CDR2 is YYEEEE. The CDR3: CASSLGGRNLRGYTF. Here the CDR3 DNA reads TGTGCCAGCAGCTTGGGTGGACGGAATTTACGGGGCTACACCTTC. Together with reference TRBV5-6 and TRBJ1-2, the CDR3 gives the full variable domain: DAGVTQSPTHLIKTRGQQVTLRCSPKSGHDTVSWYQQALGQGPQFIFQYYEEEERQRGNFPDRFSGHQFPNYSSELNVNALLLGDSALYLCASSLGGRNLRGYTFGSGTRLTVV.

This chain joins TRBV5-1 and TRBJ2-3, with D maybe TRBD1 (6 bases). V was cut by 6 bases and J by 0 bases, with 14 bases left in between. The germline V gene encodes CDR1 SGHRS and CDR2 YFSETQ. The CDR3 consists of 15 residues. This CDR3 is CASKEDSISTDTQYF. The CDR3, as DNA: TGCGCCAGCAAAGAGGACAGCATCAGCACAGATACGCAGTATTTT.

J is TRBJ2-1 and V is TRBV9; D is possibly TRBD1 (6 bases). The CDR3 runs 12 residues. From germline, CDR1 is SGDLS and CDR2 YYNGEE. The V end was cut by 4 bases, the J end by 9 bases, with 11 bases between. The CDR3 protein is CASSPDSFEQFF. CDR3 DNA: TGTGCCAGCAGCCCGGACAGTTTTGAGCAGTTCTTC.

This clone was seen a handful of times. The chain is built from TRBV30 and TRBJ2-7, with D hard to call. V dropped 2 bases and J dropped 5 bases, with 13 bases sitting between them. The CDR3 sequence is 13 residues long. Germline CDR1 is GTSNPN and CDR2 is SVGIG (reference sequence). In DNA, the CDR3 is TGTGCCTGGAGTCTCCTCGGGTCGGACGAGCAGTACTTC. It encodes CAWSLLGSDEQYF. The whole variable domain, remainder taken from reference TRBV30 and TRBJ2-7, is SQTIHQWPATLVQPVGSPLSLECTVEGTSNPNLYWYRQAAGRGLQLLFYSVGIGQISSEVPQNLSASRPQDRQFILSSKKLLLSDSGFYLCAWSLLGSDEQYFGPGTRLTVT.

This clone was counted only a few times. The chain employs TRBV6-5 and TRBJ2-7; 7 bases align to TRBD1. The CDR3 length is 14 residues. CDR1 MNHEY and CDR2 SVGAGI come from the germline V gene. Losses at the gene ends were 0 bases for V and 4 bases for J; bases not matched to a gene: 3. As DNA, the CDR3 is TGTGCCAGCAGTTACTCGGGCAGGGGGTACGAGCAGTACTTC. This encodes CASSYSGRGYEQYF.

This clone was found a few times. This chain connects TRBV6-6 to TRBJ2-2; D gene ambiguous. This CDR3 is built from 12 residues. Germline V gene lookup returns CDR1 MNHNY and CDR2 SVGAGI (reference sequence). V lost 8 bases and J 4 bases, leaving 8 bases between the germline ends. Written as DNA, the CDR3 is TGTGCCAGCCGTCCTGCCACCGGGGAGCTGTTTTTT. As protein: CASRPATGELFF.

This clone showed up just a few times. The gene calls are TRBV29-1 and TRBJ2-1; the D is unclear. The CDR3 contains 11 residues. Germline CDR1 is SQVTM and CDR2 is ANQGSEA. V was trimmed by 7 bases and J by 5 bases, leaving 9 bases between them. This CDR3 is CSGRHDNEQFF. CDR3 bases: TGCAGCGGGCGACACGACAATGAGCAGTTCTTC.

This chain uses TRBV4-1 with TRBJ2-7, with TRBD1 matching 7 bases. The CDR3 is made up of 14 amino acids. V lost 1 base and J lost 1; bases outside the gene matches: 1. CDR1 is MGHRA, CDR2 YSYEKL, per germline. CDR3 protein: CASSQVGQSYEQYF. The CDR3 DNA sequence: TGCGCCAGCAGCCAAGTGGGACAGTCCTACGAGCAGTACTTC.

This clone was detected only a few times. The chain employs TRBV5-1 and TRBJ2-1; D call uncertain. The V end lost 0 bases, the J end lost 5 bases, and 6 bases lay between the germline ends. There are 13 residues in the CDR3. The V gene's germline CDR1 is SGHRS and CDR2 YFSETQ. This CDR3 is CASSLARDNEQFF. The CDR3 region has the DNA TGCGCCAGCAGCTTGGCCAGAGACAATGAGCAGTTCTTC.

V and J are TRBV15 and TRBJ2-1; D gene unclear. From germline, CDR1 is LNHNV and CDR2 YYDKDF (reference sequence). This CDR3 region has 15 residues. V was clipped by 0 bases and J by 4 bases, with 10 bases between them. The DNA for the CDR3 is TGTGCCACCAGCAGAGAGTTTCTCGCGTACAATGAGCAGTTCTTC. The encoded protein is CATSREFLAYNEQFF.

This chain connects TRBV25-1 to TRBJ2-1; D gene unclear. The CDR3 is made up of 14 amino acids. The germline V gene has CDR1 MGHDK and CDR2 SYGVNS. Trimming stripped 3 bases from V and 3 bases from J, with 9 bases between. CDR3 nucleotide sequence: TGTGCCAGCAGTGATCCGACCCACTACAATGAGCAGTTCTTC. It codes for CASSDPTHYNEQFF.

This clone was picked up a small number of times. This chain joins TRBV6-5 and TRBJ1-2; D is unclear. The length of the CDR3 is 14 residues. Trimming cost V 0 bases and J 7 bases, with 12 bases left between them. Germline CDR1 and CDR2: MNHEY and SVGAGI. The CDR3: CASSYSEGPFGYTF. The CDR3 DNA is TGTGCCAGCAGTTACTCGGAAGGGCCTTTTGGCTACACCTTC.

V is TRBV5-1 and J is TRBJ2-5; maybe TRBD2 (6 bases). The germline V and J ends were trimmed by 3 bases and 3 bases, with 9 bases remaining between them. The CDR3 is 13 amino acids. CDR1 and CDR2 from the germline V gene are SGHRS and YFSETQ. CDR3 loop: CASSSGLKETQYF. The CDR3 DNA reads TGCGCCAGCAGCTCGGGACTGAAAGAGACCCAGTACTTC.

The rearrangement uses TRBV4-3 and TRBJ2-5; D is uncertain. The CDR3 length is 15 residues. CDR1 is LGHNA, CDR2 YSLEER, per germline. The V and J ends lost 1 base and 2 bases respectively, with 11 bases between them. Here the CDR3 DNA reads TGCGCCAGCAGCCAAGTATACAGTTCACAAGAGACCCAGTACTTC. This translates into CASSQVYSSQETQYF.

V usage is TRBV6-1 and J usage is TRBJ1-2; possible D gene TRBD1, 6 bases. Germline values: CDR1 MNHNS, CDR2 SASEGT. The length of the CDR3 is 14 residues. The V and J ends lost 6 bases and 4 bases respectively, with 15 bases between them. CDR3 sequence (DNA): TGTGCCAGCAGGAGGACAGAAGGGGGCTATGGCTACACCTTC. It yields the protein CASRRTEGGYGYTF.

The chain links TRBV9 to TRBJ2-5; D remains unclear. V gave up 3 bases and J gave up 0 bases, with 6 bases separating them. The CDR3 has 13 residues. CDR1 is SGDLS and CDR2 is YYNGEE in the germline V gene. This CDR3 reads CASSESNQETQYF. Here the CDR3 DNA reads TGTGCCAGCAGCGAGAGTAACCAAGAGACCCAGTACTTC.

This sequence joins TRBV6-1 and TRBJ1-2, with D possibly being TRBD1 (6 bases). Trimming pared 10 bases from V and 0 bases from J, leaving 18 bases between. Looked up from germline, CDR1 is MNHNS and CDR2 is SASEGT. CDR3 size: 15 residues. CDR3 nucleotide sequence: TGTGCCACCGCGACAGGCCGAAATACTAACTATGGCTACACCTTC. It yields the protein CATATGRNTNYGYTF.

CDR3 in DNA: TGTGCCAGCAGCCCCGGGACACATGAAGCTTTCTTT. The encoded protein is CASSPGTHEAFF. The J gene is TRBJ1-1, the V gene TRBV6-5; tentatively, D is TRBD1 (6 bases). V lost 6 bases, J lost 7 bases, and 12 bases lay in between. Germline V gene lookup returns CDR1 MNHEY and CDR2 SVGAGI. The CDR3 is 12 residues long.